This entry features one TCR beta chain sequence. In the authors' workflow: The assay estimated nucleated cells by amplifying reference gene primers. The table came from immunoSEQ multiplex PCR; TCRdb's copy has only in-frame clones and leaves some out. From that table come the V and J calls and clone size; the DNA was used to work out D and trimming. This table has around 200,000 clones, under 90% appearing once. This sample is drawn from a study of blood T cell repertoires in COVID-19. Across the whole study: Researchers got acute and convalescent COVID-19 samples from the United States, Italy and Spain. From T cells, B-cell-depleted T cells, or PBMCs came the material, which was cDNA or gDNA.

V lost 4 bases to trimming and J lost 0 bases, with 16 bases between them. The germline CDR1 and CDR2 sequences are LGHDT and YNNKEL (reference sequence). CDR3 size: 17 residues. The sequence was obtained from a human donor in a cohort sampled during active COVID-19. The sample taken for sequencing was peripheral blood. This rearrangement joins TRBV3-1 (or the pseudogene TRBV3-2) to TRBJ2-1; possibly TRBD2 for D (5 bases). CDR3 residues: CASSLLRAPSSYNEQFF. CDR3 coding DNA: TGTGCCAGCAGCCTCCTGCGGGCGCCGAGCTCCTACAATGAGCAGTTCTTC.